The 32 T cell receptor beta chains in this list originate from one sample, sequenced in a study of T cells in Graves' hyperthyroidism and ophthalmopathy. Amplification targeted TCR beta CDR3 regions from RNA transcripts. TCR CDR3 regions were first amplified by RT-PCR with HTBI primers. TCRdb re-called the multiplex PCR reads through MiXCR, storing one row per CDR3 protein. The table lists 640,000 or so distinct CDR3 sequences, about 14% of them singletons. Sample: blood. These TCRs come from a woman under 30 with Graves' ophthalmopathy.

Remarks on this clonotype: The junction departs from germline at one end; a sequencing error may be responsible. The V call is TRBV7-2, the J call TRBJ2-1; 9 nucleotides agree with TRBD2. Germline CDR1 and CDR2: SGHTA and FQGNSA. CDR3 length equals 15 residues. CDR3 amino acids: CASSLGTAGGDEQFF. The CDR3, as DNA: TGTGCCAGCAGTTTAGGGACAGCGGGAGGAGATGAGCAGTTCTTC.

The chain has TRBV19 and TRBJ1-1; 9 nucleotides line up with TRBD1. The CDR3 runs 15 residues. V shed 9 bases, J shed 0 bases, and the junction held 8 bases outside the gene matches. Germline-derived CDR1 and CDR2 are LNHDA and SQIVND (reference sequence). CDR3 sequence reads: CASLRDREMNTEAFF. CDR3 coding DNA: TGTGCCAGCCTCCGGGACAGGGAAATGAACACTGAAGCTTTCTTT.

This clonotype has a count of ten or more. The rearrangement links TRBV6-1 to TRBJ2-7, with D tentatively TRBD2 (6 bases). V was clipped by 2 bases and J by 0 bases, with 11 bases between them. Germline lookup yields CDR1 MNHNS and CDR2 SASEGT. The CDR3 totals 15 residues. CDR3 sequence reads: CASSEYGGGSYEQYF. DNA of the CDR3: TGTGCCAGCAGTGAATATGGGGGAGGCTCCTACGAGCAGTACTTC.

The sample holds many counts of this clonotype. This chain uses TRBV7-2 with TRBJ2-3, with D perhaps TRBD1 (6 bases). The V end was cut by 1 base, the J end by 2 bases, with 13 bases between. Germline V lookup: CDR1 SGHTA, CDR2 FQGNSA. The CDR3 length is 16 residues. The CDR3 region is CASSLGRGANTDTQYF. For the CDR3, the DNA is TGTGCCAGCAGCTTAGGCAGGGGAGCAAACACAGATACGCAGTATTTT.

The rearrangement links TRBV7-8 to TRBJ1-6; 9 nucleotides match TRBD1. The CDR3 is 14 residues long. Germline loops: CDR1 SGHVS, CDR2 FQNEAQ. With 4 bases clipped from V and 9 bases from J, the junction kept 4 bases outside the gene matches. The CDR3 here is CASSSGTGSSPLHF. The CDR3 coding sequence is TGTGCCAGCAGCTCCGGGACAGGGTCTTCACCCCTCCACTTT.

This clonotype showed up many times. V usage is TRBV2 and J usage is TRBJ2-4; tentatively, D is TRBD1 (7 bases). CDR3 size: 14 residues. CDR1 and CDR2 from the germline V gene are SNHLY and FYNNEI. Trimming shortened V by 10 bases and J by 0 bases, and 13 bases separated the two germline ends. Here the CDR3 reads CAIRQGLAKNIQYF. CDR3 DNA: TGTGCCATAAGACAGGGACTAGCCAAAAACATTCAGTACTTC. Using reference TRBV2 and TRBJ2-4 for the parts outside the CDR3, the full variable domain is EPEVTQTPSHQVTQMGQEVILRCVPISNHLYFYWYRQILGQKVEFLVSFYNNEISEKSEIFDDQFSVERPDGSNFTLKIRSTKLEDSAMYFCAIRQGLAKNIQYFGAGTRLSVL.

This chain connects TRBV19 to TRBJ1-2, with TRBD1 identical over 7 bases. The V gene's germline CDR1 is LNHDA and CDR2 SQIVND (reference sequence). The CDR3 runs 13 residues. J lost 6 bases, V lost 3 bases, and 4 bases had no gene match. CDR3 in amino acids: CASSIWDSHGYTF. CDR3 DNA: TGTGCCAGTAGTATTTGGGACAGCCATGGCTACACCTTC.

This clonotype was picked up a small number of times. The genes are TRBV19 and TRBJ2-1; TRBD1 agrees at 11 bases. The CDR3 is made up of 14 amino acids. Germline CDR1 and CDR2: LNHDA and SQIVND (reference sequence). V lost 3 bases to trimming and J lost 6 bases; unmatched junction nucleotides: 1. This CDR3 reads CASSMGQGVNEQFF. CDR3 in DNA: TGTGCCAGTAGTATGGGACAGGGGGTCAATGAGCAGTTCTTC. The whole variable domain, remainder taken from reference TRBV19 and TRBJ2-1, is DGGITQSPKYLFRKEGQNVTLSCEQNLNHDAMYWYRQDPGQGLRLIYYSQIVNDFQKGDIAEGYSVSREKKESFPLTVTSAQKNPTAFYLCASSMGQGVNEQFFGPGTRLTVL.

This clonotype was seen many times. This chain connects TRBV7-2 to TRBJ2-7; the match to TRBD2 covers 11 bases. V gave up 5 bases and J gave up 0 bases; unmatched junction bases: 9. Germline CDR1 reads SGHTA; CDR2 reads FQGNSA. The CDR3 contains 17 residues. The CDR3 DNA reads as TGTGCCAGCAGCCCGTACCTTAGCGGGAGGGCCTCCTACGAGCAGTACTTC. Translated: CASSPYLSGRASYEQYF. Together with reference TRBV7-2 and TRBJ2-7, the CDR3 gives the full variable domain: GAGVSQSPSNKVTEKGKDVELRCDPISGHTALYWYRQSLGQGLEFLIYFQGNSAPDKSGLPSDRFSAERTGGSVSTLTIQRTQQEDSAVYLCASSPYLSGRASYEQYFGPGTRLTVT.

This chain uses TRBV2 with TRBJ2-3; 12 bases match TRBD2. V dropped 4 bases and J dropped 7; count of bases not matched to a gene: 6. CDR1 is SNHLY and CDR2 is FYNNEI in the germline V gene. The CDR3 is made up of 15 amino acids. CDR3 region: CASSGTSGVRNTQYF. CDR3 sequence (DNA): TGTGCCAGCAGTGGGACTAGCGGGGTTCGAAATACGCAGTATTTT.

A few counts support this clonotype. Given a much more abundant clone one base away, this may be a read error. The rearrangement links TRBV5-6 to TRBJ2-3; TRBD1 agrees at 10 bases. This CDR3 has 16 residues. Trimming removed 4 bases from V and 4 bases from J; junction bases left unmatched: 9. Germline assignment: CDR1 SGHDT and CDR2 YYEEEE. CDR3 loop: CASSTWDRGSADTQYF. DNA for the CDR3: TGTGCCAGCAGCACTTGGGACAGGGGCTCCGCAGATACGCAGTATTTT.

J is TRBJ2-3 and V is TRBV4-1, with D perhaps TRBD1 (6 bases). Germline V gene data show CDR1 as MGHRA and CDR2 as YSYEKL. This CDR3 is 15 amino acids long. Trimming took 2 bases from V and 2 from J, leaving 11 bases between them. The CDR3 coding sequence is TGCGCCAGCAGCCAACAACAGGGCGACACAGATACGCAGTATTTT. Its protein product is CASSQQQGDTDTQYF.

The chain joins TRBV19 to TRBJ1-1, with 7 positions matching TRBD1. Germline trimming cut 6 bases from V and 4 bases from J; bases unmatched to any gene: 8. Per the germline V gene, CDR1 is LNHDA and CDR2 is SQIVND (reference sequence). The CDR3 has 14 residues. CDR3 nucleotides: TGTGCCAGTAGGACCGGCAGGGGGGCCACTGAAGCTTTCTTT. It translates to CASRTGRGATEAFF.

This clonotype was recorded many times. This rearrangement joins TRBV27 to TRBJ1-2; no firm D call. The CDR3 contains 15 residues. The V and J ends lost 2 bases and 4 bases respectively, with 14 bases between them. Germline values: CDR1 MNHEY, CDR2 SMNVEV (reference sequence). The chain's CDR3 is CASSLRSLDRYGYTF. The DNA of the CDR3 is TGTGCCAGCAGTTTACGGAGCCTTGATCGCTATGGCTACACCTTC.

This clonotype was counted many times. One end of the junction does not line up with germline, which may come from a read error. The V call is TRBV7-7, the J call TRBJ2-1; 12 bases fit TRBD2. This CDR3 is built from 15 residues. Per the germline V gene, CDR1 is SSHAT and CDR2 is FNYEAQ (reference sequence). CDR3 protein: CASSLATSGSNEQFF. In nucleotides, the CDR3 is TGTGCTAGCAGCTTAGCGACTAGCGGGAGCAATGAGCAGTTCTTC.

This clonotype turned up a few times. The chain has TRBV15 and TRBJ2-7; D remains ambiguous. Germline CDR1 and CDR2: LNHNV and YYDKDF (reference sequence). The CDR3 runs to 13 residues. The V and J ends lost 2 bases and 4 bases respectively, with 9 bases between them. For the CDR3, the DNA is TGTGCCACCAGCAGATCCCTGACTTACGAGCAGTACTTC. Its protein is CATSRSLTYEQYF. Using reference TRBV15 and TRBJ2-7 for the parts outside the CDR3, the full variable domain is DAMVIQNPRYQVTQFGKPVTLSCSQTLNHNVMYWYQQKSSQAPKLLFHYYDKDFNNEADTPDNFQSRRPNTSFCFLDIRSPGLGDTAMYLCATSRSLTYEQYFGPGTRLTVT.

This clonotype has ten or more counts. This chain joins TRBV7-9 and TRBJ2-6; tentatively, D is TRBD1 (5 bases). The CDR3 is 15 residues long. V lost 5 bases and J 0 bases, leaving 8 bases between the germline ends. In germline, CDR1 is SEHNR, CDR2 FQNEAQ (reference sequence). The CDR3 DNA sequence: TGTGCCAGCAGCCATACAGGCTCTGGGGCCAACGTCCTGACTTTC. It encodes CASSHTGSGANVLTF.

The table lists this clonotype with a count of one. This chain joins TRBV6-2 or TRBV6-3 and TRBJ2-1; 12 bases line up with TRBD2. In germline, CDR1 is MNHEY, CDR2 SVGEGT. Losses at the gene ends were 0 bases for V and 9 bases for J; bases not matched to a gene: 3. The CDR3 runs 15 residues. The CDR3 is CASSYSGTSGLEQFF. The CDR3 DNA follows: TGTGCCAGCAGTTACTCCGGGACTAGCGGGCTTGAGCAGTTCTTC.

About this clonotype itself: A much more abundant neighbour one base away suggests this may be a read error. J is TRBJ1-1 and V is TRBV18; the D is unclear. CDR1 and CDR2 from the germline V gene are KGHSH and LQKENI. Trimming cost V 1 base and J 2 bases, with 11 bases left between them. There are 15 residues in the CDR3. CDR3 amino acids: CASSPQDVANTEAFF. As DNA, the CDR3 is TGTGCCAGCTCACCACAGGACGTAGCCAACACTGAAGCTTTCTTT.

V and J are TRBV3-1 and TRBJ2-3; 7 positions agree with TRBD1. The CDR3 totals 19 residues. V lost 3 bases to trimming and J lost 0 bases; unmatched junction nucleotides: 15. Germline V gene lookup returns CDR1 LGHDT and CDR2 YNNKEL (reference sequence). As DNA, the CDR3 is TGTGCCAGCAGCCATAAGGTTTTCCGGGACAGCTATAGCACAGATACGCAGTATTTT. This encodes CASSHKVFRDSYSTDTQYF.

This chain links TRBV29-1 with TRBJ2-2; possibly TRBD1 or TRBD2 for D (5 bases each). Trimming stripped 0 bases from V and 8 bases from J, with 13 bases between. The CDR3 sequence is 14 residues long. Germline loops: CDR1 SQVTM, CDR2 ANQGSEA. The CDR3 DNA is TGCAGCGTTGAAGAGGCAGGGACCAGGGGGGAGCTGTTTTTT. Its protein is CSVEEAGTRGELFF.

This clonotype occurred many times. V is TRBV20-1 and J is TRBJ1-3; no definite D call. The CDR3 extends over 11 amino acids. V dropped 2 bases and J dropped 4 bases, with 3 bases sitting between them. Germline-derived CDR1 and CDR2 are DFQATT and SNEGSKA (reference sequence). This chain's CDR3 is CSARTGNTIYF. In DNA, the CDR3 is TGCAGTGCTAGAACCGGAAACACCATATATTTT.

There are many counts of this clonotype. This sequence joins TRBV30 and TRBJ1-1, with 9 bases fitting TRBD1. The CDR3 length is 16 residues. The germline gives CDR1 GTSNPN, CDR2 SVGIG (reference sequence). The J segment lost 1 base and the V segment lost 1 base, leaving 7 bases of the junction unmatched. The CDR3 protein is CAWSAPPGQGNTEAFF. The CDR3 DNA reads as TGTGCCTGGAGTGCCCCACCGGGACAGGGGAACACTGAAGCTTTCTTT.

This clonotype was observed a handful of times. This sequence joins TRBV29-1 and TRBJ1-4; possible D gene TRBD1, 5 bases. Germline lookup yields CDR1 SQVTM and CDR2 ANQGSEA. With 4 bases removed from V and 1 base from J, the gap between germline ends came to 13 bases. CDR3 length: 15 residues. CDR3 coding DNA: TGCAGCGTTGCCGGCAGGGTCGAAACTAATGAAAAACTGTTTTTT. It yields the protein CSVAGRVETNEKLFF.

Notes on this clonotype: This may come from a read error, since a much larger clone is one base off. The rearrangement joins TRBV14 to TRBJ1-2; TRBD1 aligns across 7 bases. The CDR3 covers 13 residues. Per the germline V gene, CDR1 is SGHDN and CDR2 is FVKESK. The V gene end was trimmed by 4 bases and the J gene end by 4 bases; junction bases not matched to a gene: 3. This CDR3 reads CASSPGQFYGYTF. CDR3 bases: TGTGCCAGCAGCCCGGGACAGTTCTATGGCTACACCTTC. The full variable domain, its missing parts supplied by reference TRBV14 and TRBJ1-2, is EAGVTQFPSHSVIEKGQTVTLRCDPISGHDNLYWYRRVMGKEIKFLLHFVKESKQDESGMPNNRFLAERTGGTYSTLKVQPAELEDSGVYFCASSPGQFYGYTFGSGTRLTVV.

This clonotype was recorded many times. V gene TRBV5-1 combines with J gene TRBJ2-5; maybe TRBD1 (6 bases). There are 14 residues in the CDR3. The germline V and J ends were trimmed by 3 bases and 1 base, with 10 bases remaining between them. Germline CDR1 is SGHRS and CDR2 is YFSETQ. CDR3 DNA sequence: TGCGCCAGCAGCTCCGGGACAATCCAAGAGACCCAGTACTTC. Its translation is CASSSGTIQETQYF.

The rearrangement links TRBV10-3 to TRBJ1-5, with 7 positions matching TRBD1. The CDR3 spans 16 residues. CDR1 is ENHRY, CDR2 SYGVKD, per germline. With 0 bases clipped from V and 6 bases from J, the junction kept 8 bases outside the gene matches. The CDR3 DNA reads TGTGCCATCAGTGAGTCGGTGAAGGGGGCCGTTCAGCCCCAGCATTTT. This encodes CAISESVKGAVQPQHF.

In this sample, this clonotype turned up a few times. The V gene is TRBV15, the J gene TRBJ2-5; 8 bases line up with TRBD2. The length of the CDR3 is 15 residues. Germline V gives CDR1 LNHNV, CDR2 YYDKDF (reference sequence). Unmatched junction bases numbered 7, after V lost 0 bases and J lost 7 bases. CDR3 DNA sequence: TGTGCCACCAGCAGAGATTCAGCGGGAGACGGGACCCAGTACTTC. This codes for CATSRDSAGDGTQYF.

The sample holds a few counts of this clonotype. A read error may explain this, as a much larger clone is one base away. The chain couples TRBV12-3 or TRBV12-4 to TRBJ2-1; no clear D. The CDR3 sequence is 14 residues long. The CDR3 nucleotides are TGTGCCAGCAGTTTCCCGGTGGGATACAATGAGCAGCTCTTC. The encoded protein is CASSFPVGYNEQLF.

The chain employs TRBV4-3 and TRBJ1-3, with unresolved D. The CDR3 totals 12 residues. Germline V lookup: CDR1 LGHNA, CDR2 YSLEER. V was cut by 5 bases and J by 4 bases, with 6 bases left in between. The CDR3 DNA reads as TGCGCCAGCAGCAGAGCCGGAAACACCATATATTTT. Its translation: CASSRAGNTIYF.

This clonotype was seen a few times. The V and J genes are TRBV7-8 and TRBJ1-3; 7 bases map to TRBD1. This CDR3 region has 16 residues. Losses at the gene ends were 3 bases for V and 0 bases for J; bases not matched to a gene: 5. In germline, CDR1 is SGHVS, CDR2 FQNEAQ. The CDR3 DNA sequence: TGTGCCAGCAGCTTGGGACAGCCGCTCTCTGGAAACACCATATATTTT. Translating gives CASSLGQPLSGNTIYF.

In this sample, this clonotype turned up many times. This chain links TRBV7-3 with TRBJ1-1; D is undetermined. The CDR3 extends over 15 amino acids. The germline V gene has CDR1 SGHTA and CDR2 FQGTGA. V was pared by 1 base and J by 4 bases, with 13 bases between. This CDR3 reads CASSLNPSAGTEAFF. CDR3 nucleotide sequence: TGTGCCAGCAGCTTAAACCCCTCCGCAGGCACTGAAGCTTTCTTT. The whole variable domain, remainder taken from reference TRBV7-3 and TRBJ1-1, is GAGVSQTPSNKVTEKGKYVELRCDPISGHTALYWYRQSLGQGPEFLIYFQGTGAADDSGLPNDRFFAVRPEGSVSTLKIQRTERGDSAVYLCASSLNPSAGTEAFFGQGTRLTVV.